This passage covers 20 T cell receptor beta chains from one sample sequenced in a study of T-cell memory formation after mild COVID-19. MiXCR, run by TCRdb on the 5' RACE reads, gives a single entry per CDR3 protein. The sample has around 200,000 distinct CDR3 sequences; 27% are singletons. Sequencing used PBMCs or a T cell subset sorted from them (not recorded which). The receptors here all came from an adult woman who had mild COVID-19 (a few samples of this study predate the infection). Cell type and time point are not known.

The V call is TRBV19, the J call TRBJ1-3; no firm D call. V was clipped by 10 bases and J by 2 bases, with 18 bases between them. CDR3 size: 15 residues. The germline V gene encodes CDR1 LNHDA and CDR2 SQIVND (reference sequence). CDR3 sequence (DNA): TGTGCCACTTACAGCGGAGGGATTCCTGGAAACACCATATATTTT. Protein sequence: CATYSGGIPGNTIYF. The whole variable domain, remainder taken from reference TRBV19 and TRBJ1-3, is DGGITQSPKYLFRKEGQNVTLSCEQNLNHDAMYWYRQDPGQGLRLIYYSQIVNDFQKGDIAEGYSVSREKKESFPLTVTSAQKNPTAFYLCATYSGGIPGNTIYFGEGSWLTVV.

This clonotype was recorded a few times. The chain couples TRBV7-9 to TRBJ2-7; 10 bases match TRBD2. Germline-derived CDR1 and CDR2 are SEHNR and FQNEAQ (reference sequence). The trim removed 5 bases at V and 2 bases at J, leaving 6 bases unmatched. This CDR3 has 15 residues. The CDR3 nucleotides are TGTGCCAGCAGCCTAAGGACTAGCGGAGCCTACGAGCAGTACTTC. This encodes CASSLRTSGAYEQYF.

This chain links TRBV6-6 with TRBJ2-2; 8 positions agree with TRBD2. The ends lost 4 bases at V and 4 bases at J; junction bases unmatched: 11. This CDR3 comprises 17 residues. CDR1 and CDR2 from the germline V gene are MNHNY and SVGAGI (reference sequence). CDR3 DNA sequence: TGTGCCAGCAGTTTCCCCCTGGCGGGGGGTCTCACCGGGGAGCTGTTTTTT. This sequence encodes CASSFPLAGGLTGELFF.

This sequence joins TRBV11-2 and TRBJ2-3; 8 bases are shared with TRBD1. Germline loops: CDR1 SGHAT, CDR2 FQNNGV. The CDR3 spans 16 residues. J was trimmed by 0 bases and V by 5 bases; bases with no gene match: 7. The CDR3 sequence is CASSPRGQVSTDTQYF. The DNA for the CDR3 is TGTGCCAGCAGCCCACGGGGACAGGTTAGCACAGATACGCAGTATTTT.

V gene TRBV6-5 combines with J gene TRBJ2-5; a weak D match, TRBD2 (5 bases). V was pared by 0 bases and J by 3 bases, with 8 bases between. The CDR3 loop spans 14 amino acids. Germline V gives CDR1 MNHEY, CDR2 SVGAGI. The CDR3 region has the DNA TGTGCCAGCAGTTACTCGACTACCAAAGAGACCCAGTACTTC. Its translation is CASSYSTTKETQYF.

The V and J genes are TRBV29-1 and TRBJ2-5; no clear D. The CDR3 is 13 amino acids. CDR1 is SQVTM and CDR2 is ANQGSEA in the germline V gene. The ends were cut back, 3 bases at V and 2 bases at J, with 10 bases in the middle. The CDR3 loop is CSVDVLGQETQYF. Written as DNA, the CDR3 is TGCAGCGTTGATGTGCTGGGACAAGAGACCCAGTACTTC.

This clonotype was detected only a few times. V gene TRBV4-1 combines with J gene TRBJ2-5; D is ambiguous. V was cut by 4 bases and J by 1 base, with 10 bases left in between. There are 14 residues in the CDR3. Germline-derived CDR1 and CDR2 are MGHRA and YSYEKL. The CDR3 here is CASSPGYGQETQYF. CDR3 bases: TGCGCCAGCAGCCCCGGTTACGGCCAAGAGACCCAGTACTTC.

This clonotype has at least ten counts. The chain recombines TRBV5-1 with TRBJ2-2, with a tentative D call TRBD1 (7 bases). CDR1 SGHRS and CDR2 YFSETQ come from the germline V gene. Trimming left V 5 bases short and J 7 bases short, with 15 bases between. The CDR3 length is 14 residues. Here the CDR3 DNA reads TGCGCCAGCAGGCGGGACAGTAGCTTCGGGGAGCTGTTTTTT. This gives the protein CASRRDSSFGELFF.

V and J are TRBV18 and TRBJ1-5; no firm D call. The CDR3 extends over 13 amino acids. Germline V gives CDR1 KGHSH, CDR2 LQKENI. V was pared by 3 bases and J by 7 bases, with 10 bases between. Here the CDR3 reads CASSPHPRQPQHF. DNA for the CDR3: TGTGCCAGCTCACCGCACCCCCGCCAGCCCCAGCATTTT.

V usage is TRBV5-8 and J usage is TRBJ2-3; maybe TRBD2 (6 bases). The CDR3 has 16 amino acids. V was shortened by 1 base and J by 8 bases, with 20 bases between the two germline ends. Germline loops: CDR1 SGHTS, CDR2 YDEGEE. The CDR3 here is CASSLTLAPGRFTQYF. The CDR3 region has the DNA TGTGCCAGCAGCTTGACCCTAGCGCCGGGCCGCTTTACGCAGTATTTT.

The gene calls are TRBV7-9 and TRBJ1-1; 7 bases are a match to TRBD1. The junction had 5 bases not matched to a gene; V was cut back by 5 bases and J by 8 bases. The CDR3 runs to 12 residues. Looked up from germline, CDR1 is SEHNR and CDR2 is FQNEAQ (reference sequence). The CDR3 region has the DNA TGTGCCAGCAGCGTCGGAGGGGGCGAAGCTTTCTTT. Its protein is CASSVGGGEAFF.

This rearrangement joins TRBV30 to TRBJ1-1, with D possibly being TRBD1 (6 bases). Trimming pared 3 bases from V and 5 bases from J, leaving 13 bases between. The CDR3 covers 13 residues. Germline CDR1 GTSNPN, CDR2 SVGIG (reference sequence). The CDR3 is CAWRVQGGTEAFF. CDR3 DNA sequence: TGTGCCTGGAGGGTACAGGGTGGTACTGAAGCTTTCTTT. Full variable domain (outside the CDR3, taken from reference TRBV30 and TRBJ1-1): SQTIHQWPATLVQPVGSPLSLECTVEGTSNPNLYWYRQAAGRGLQLLFYSVGIGQISSEVPQNLSASRPQDRQFILSSKKLLLSDSGFYLCAWRVQGGTEAFFGQGTRLTVV.

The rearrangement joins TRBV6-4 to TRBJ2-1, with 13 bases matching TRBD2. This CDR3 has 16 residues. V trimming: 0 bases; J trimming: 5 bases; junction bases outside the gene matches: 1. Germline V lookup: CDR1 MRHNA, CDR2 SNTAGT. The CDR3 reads CASSDSGTSGDNEQFF. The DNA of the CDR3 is TGTGCCAGCAGTGACTCCGGGACTAGCGGGGACAATGAGCAGTTCTTC.

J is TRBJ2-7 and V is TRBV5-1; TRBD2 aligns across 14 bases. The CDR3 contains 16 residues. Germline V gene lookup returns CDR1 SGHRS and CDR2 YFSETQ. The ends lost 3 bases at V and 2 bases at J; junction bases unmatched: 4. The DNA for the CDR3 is TGCGCCAGCAGCTGGGGACTAGCGGGGGATACCTACGAGCAGTACTTC. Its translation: CASSWGLAGDTYEQYF.

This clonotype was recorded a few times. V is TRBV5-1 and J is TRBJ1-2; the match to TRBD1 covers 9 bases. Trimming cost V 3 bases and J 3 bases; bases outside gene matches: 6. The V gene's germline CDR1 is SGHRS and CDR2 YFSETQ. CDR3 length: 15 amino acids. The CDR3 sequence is CASSSLTGGDYGYTF. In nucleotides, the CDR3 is TGCGCCAGCAGCTCTTTGACAGGGGGAGACTATGGCTACACCTTC.

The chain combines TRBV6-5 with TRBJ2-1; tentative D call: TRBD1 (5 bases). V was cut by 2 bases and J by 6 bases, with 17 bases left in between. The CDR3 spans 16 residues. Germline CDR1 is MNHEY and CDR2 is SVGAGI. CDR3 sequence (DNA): TGTGCCAGCAGTTACGGAGTAGGGGCCTTGGGCAATGAGCAGTTCTTC. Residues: CASSYGVGALGNEQFF.

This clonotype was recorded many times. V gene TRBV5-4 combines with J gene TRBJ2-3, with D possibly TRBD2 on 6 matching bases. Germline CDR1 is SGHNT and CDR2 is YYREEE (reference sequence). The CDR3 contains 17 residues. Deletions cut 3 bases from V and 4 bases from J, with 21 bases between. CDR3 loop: CASSSPTFPAGADTQYF. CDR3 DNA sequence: TGTGCCAGCAGCTCCCCCACCTTTCCAGCGGGCGCAGATACGCAGTATTTT.

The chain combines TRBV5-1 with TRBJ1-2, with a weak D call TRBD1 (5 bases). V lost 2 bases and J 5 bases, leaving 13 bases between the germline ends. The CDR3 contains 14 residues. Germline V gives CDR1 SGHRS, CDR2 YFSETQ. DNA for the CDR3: TGCGCCAGCAGCTTACCGGGACGGAAGTATGGCTACACCTTC. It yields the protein CASSLPGRKYGYTF.

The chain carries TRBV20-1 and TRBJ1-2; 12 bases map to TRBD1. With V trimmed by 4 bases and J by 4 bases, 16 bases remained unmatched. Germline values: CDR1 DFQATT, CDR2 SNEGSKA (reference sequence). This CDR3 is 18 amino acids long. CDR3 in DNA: TGCAGTGCTACCCGGTACCGGGACAGGGGGCAAGTTAGCTATGGCTACACCTTC. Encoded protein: CSATRYRDRGQVSYGYTF.

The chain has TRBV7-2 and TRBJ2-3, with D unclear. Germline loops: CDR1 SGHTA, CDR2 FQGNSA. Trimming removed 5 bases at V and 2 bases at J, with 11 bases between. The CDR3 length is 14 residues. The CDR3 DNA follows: TGTGCCAGCAGCCCGGCCGTCGACACAGATACGCAGTATTTT. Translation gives CASSPAVDTDTQYF. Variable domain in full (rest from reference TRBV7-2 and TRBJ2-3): GAGVSQSPSNKVTEKGKDVELRCDPISGHTALYWYRQSLGQGLEFLIYFQGNSAPDKSGLPSDRFSAERTGGSVSTLTIQRTQQEDSAVYLCASSPAVDTDTQYFGPGTRLTVL.